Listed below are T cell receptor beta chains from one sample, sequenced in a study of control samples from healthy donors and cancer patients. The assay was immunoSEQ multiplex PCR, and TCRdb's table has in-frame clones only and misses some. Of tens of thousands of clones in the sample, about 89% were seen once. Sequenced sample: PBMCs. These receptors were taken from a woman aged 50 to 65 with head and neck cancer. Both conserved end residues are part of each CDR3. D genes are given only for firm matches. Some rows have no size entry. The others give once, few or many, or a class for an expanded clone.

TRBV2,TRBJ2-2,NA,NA,TGTGCCAGCAGTGAAGGGCAGGGATCCAGGACCGGGGAGCTGTTTTTT,CASSEGQGSRTGELFF
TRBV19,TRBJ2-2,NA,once,TGTGCCAGTAGTGGGGGTCTTAGATCCGGGGAGCTGTTTTTT,CASSGGLRSGELFF
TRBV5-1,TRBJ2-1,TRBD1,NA,TGCGCCTCCGGGACAGGGGATAACAATGAGCAGTTCTTC,CASGTGDNNEQFF
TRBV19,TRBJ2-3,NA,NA,TGTGCCAGTAGGGATCAGACCTCTGGAGATACGCAGTATTTT,CASRDQTSGDTQYF
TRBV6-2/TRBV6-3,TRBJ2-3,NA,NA,TGTGCCAGCAGTTCATCCACTGGGGGGTTTGAGGGGATCTACATAGATACGCAGTATTTT,CASSSSTGGFEGIYIDTQYF
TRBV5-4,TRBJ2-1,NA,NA,TGTGCCAGCAGCTTGCAGGGGGGAGACAATGAGCAGTTCTTC,CASSLQGGDNEQFF
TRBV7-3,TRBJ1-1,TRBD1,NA,TGTGCCAGCAGCTTGGAGACAGGGGGCTCGGGGACTGAAGCTTTCTTT,CASSLETGGSGTEAFF
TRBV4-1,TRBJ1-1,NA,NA,TGCGCCAGCAGCCAAGAGGCAGATTACACTGAAGCTTTCTTT,CASSQEADYTEAFF
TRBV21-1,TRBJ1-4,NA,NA,TGTGCCAGCAGCTGCAGGGGGTGGGTTAATGAAAAACTGTTTTTT,CASSCRGWVNEKLFF
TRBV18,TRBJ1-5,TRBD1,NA,TGTGCCAGCTCGGCGGGACAGGGACAGCCCCAGCATTTT,CASSAGQGQPQHF
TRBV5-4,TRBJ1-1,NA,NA,TGTGCCAGCAGCTTGGGACGTGGGAACACTGAAGCTTTCTTT,CASSLGRGNTEAFF
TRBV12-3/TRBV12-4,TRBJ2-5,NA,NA,TGTGCCAGCAGTGACCAAGAGACCCAGTACTTC,CASSDQETQYF
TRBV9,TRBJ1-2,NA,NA,TGTGCCAGCAGCGCGGGATCCAATGGGGGCTACACCTTC,CASSAGSNGGYTF
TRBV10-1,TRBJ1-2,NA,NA,TGCGCCAGTGGCGCGGGGGCTAACTATGGCTACACCTTC,CASGAGANYGYTF
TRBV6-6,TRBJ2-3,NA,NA,TGTGCCAGCAGTCCTGCAGGGTATACGCAGTATTTT,CASSPAGYTQYF
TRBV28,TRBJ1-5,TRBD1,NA,TGTGCCAGCAGGCAGACAGGGGGAAAAGAGCCCCAGCATTTT,CASRQTGGKEPQHF
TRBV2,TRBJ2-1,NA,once,TGTGCCAGCAGTGACGCGAGCGGGTCCTACAATGAGCAGTTCTTC,CASSDASGSYNEQFF
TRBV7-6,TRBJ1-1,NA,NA,TGTGCCAGCAGGCCCACCGGGGGGGGGCACACTGAAGCTTTCTTT,CASRPTGGGHTEAFF
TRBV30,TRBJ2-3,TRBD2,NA,TGTGCCTGGAGCCTACTAGCGGGGGGGCCAAGGACAGATACGCAGTATTTT,CAWSLLAGGPRTDTQYF
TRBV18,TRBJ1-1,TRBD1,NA,TGTGCCAGCTCACCCCCCAGGGGGCAGGGTCGAACTGAAGCTTTCTTT,CASSPPRGQGRTEAFF
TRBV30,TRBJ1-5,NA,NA,TGTGCCTGGAGTGTAACGGGTGCAGGCAATCAGCCCCAGCATTTT,CAWSVTGAGNQPQHF
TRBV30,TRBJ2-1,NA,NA,TGTGCCTGGAGTGTACTTGCGGAGTACAATGAGCAGTTCTTC,CAWSVLAEYNEQFF
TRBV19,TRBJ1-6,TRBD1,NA,TGTGCCAGTAGTACAATACAGGGGGCTAATAATTCACCCCTCCACTTT,CASSTIQGANNSPLHF
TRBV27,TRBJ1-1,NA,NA,TGTGCCAGCAGTACGACACCGAACACTGAAGCTTTCTTT,CASSTTPNTEAFF
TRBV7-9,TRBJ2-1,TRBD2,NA,TGTGCCAGCAGCTTACCGGGACTAGCGGAATTAAATGAGCAGTTCTTC,CASSLPGLAELNEQFF
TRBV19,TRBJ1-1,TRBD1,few,TGTGCCAGTAGTCCACGGACAGGGGGCCTCGTCACTGAAGCTTTCTTT,CASSPRTGGLVTEAFF
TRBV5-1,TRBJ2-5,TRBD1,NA,TGCGCCAGCCACCAGACAGGGGGTGGGCGAGAGACCCAGTACTTC,CASHQTGGGRETQYF
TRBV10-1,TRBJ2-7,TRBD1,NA,TGCGCCAGCAATTTCCCGGGACAGGGGGTATCCTACGAGCAGTACTTC,CASNFPGQGVSYEQYF
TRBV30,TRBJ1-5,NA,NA,TGTGCCTGGAGTGTGGGGGACAATCAGCCCCAGCATTTT,CAWSVGDNQPQHF
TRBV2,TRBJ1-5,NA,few,TGTGCCAGCAGTGAAAGGAGCAGGAGTACCAATCAGCCCCAGCATTTT,CASSERSRSTNQPQHF
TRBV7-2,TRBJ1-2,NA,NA,TGTGCCAGCAGCTTATCCAGAGACTATGGCTACACCTTC,CASSLSRDYGYTF
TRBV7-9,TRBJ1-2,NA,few,TGTGCCAGCAGCACCAGGGAGGGCTACACCTTC,CASSTREGYTF
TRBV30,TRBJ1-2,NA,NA,TGTGCCTGGCATAGGGGACACAATCAGGATGGCTACACCTTC,CAWHRGHNQDGYTF
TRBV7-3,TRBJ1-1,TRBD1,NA,TGTGCCAGCAGCTTAGTGGGACAGGCTGAAGCTTTCTTT,CASSLVGQAEAFF
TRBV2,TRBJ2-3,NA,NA,TGTGCCAGCAGTGTCCCACCCCGGCGAGCGGCGTCTAGCACAGATACGCAGTATTTT,CASSVPPRRAASSTDTQYF
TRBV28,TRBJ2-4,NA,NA,TGTGCCAGCAGTTTTCGAGACCCTAACGCTCTAGCCAAAAACATTCAGTACTTC,CASSFRDPNALAKNIQYF
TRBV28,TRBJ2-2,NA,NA,TGTGCCAGCAGCCCTTATGGGTACACCGGGGAGCTGTTTTTT,CASSPYGYTGELFF
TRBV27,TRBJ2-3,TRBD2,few,TGTGCCAGCAGCCAAATTTCGGGGGGGGGAAATGGAAGGCAGTATTTT,CASSQISGGGNGRQYF
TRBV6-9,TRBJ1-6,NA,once,TGTGCCAGCAGTTATAATGGGTGGGGGGTAGGTTCACCCCTCCACTTT,CASSYNGWGVGSPLHF
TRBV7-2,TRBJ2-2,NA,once,TGTGCCAGCAGCTTAGACAGGGCCACCGGGGAGCTGTTTTTT,CASSLDRATGELFF
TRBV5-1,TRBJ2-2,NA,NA,TGCGCCAGCAGCTTGGTAGGGGGGAACACCGGGGAGCTGTTTTTT,CASSLVGGNTGELFF
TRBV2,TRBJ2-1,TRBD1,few,TGTGCCAGCAGTCGACAGGGCCCGACCGTGAGTGAGCAGTTCTTC,CASSRQGPTVSEQFF
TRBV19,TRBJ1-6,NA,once,TGTGCCAGTAGTATAGATGACCTCGATAATTCACCCCTCCACTTT,CASSIDDLDNSPLHF
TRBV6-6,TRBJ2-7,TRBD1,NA,TGTGCCAGCAGCCGACCACAGGGGGCGAGGGAGCAGTACTTC,CASSRPQGAREQYF
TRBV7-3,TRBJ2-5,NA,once,TGTGCCAGCAGCTTAAACCGGGGAGAGACCCAGTACTTC,CASSLNRGETQYF
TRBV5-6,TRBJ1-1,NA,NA,TGTGCCAGCAGCTTGGGATTTAGGGACACTGAAGCTTTCTTT,CASSLGFRDTEAFF
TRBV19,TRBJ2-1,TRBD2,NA,TGTGCCAGTAGTCCGCAACTAGCGCATGAGCAGTTCTTC,CASSPQLAHEQFF
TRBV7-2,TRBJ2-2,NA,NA,TGTGCCAGCAGCTTGGGTCTGCCCGGGGAGCTGTTTTTT,CASSLGLPGELFF
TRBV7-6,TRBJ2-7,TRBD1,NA,TGTGCCAGCAGCAATGGACAGGTATCCAACTACGAGCAGTACTTC,CASSNGQVSNYEQYF
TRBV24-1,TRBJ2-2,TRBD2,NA,TGTGCCACCCGGGGGGGGCAGGGGAACACCGGGGAGCTGTTTTTT,CATRGGQGNTGELFF
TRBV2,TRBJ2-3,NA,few,TGTGCCAGCAGTGAGGGACCCCCTTACCTTAGCACAGATACGCAGTATTTT,CASSEGPPYLSTDTQYF
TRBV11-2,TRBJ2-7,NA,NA,TGTGCCAGCAGCTTAGCCCAGCAGGGACATCTTACCTACGAGCAGTACTTC,CASSLAQQGHLTYEQYF
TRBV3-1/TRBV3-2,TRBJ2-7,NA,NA,TGTGCCAGCAGCCAAGGGGCGGGGGCCCCCACCTCGGAGCAGTACTTC,CASSQGAGAPTSEQYF
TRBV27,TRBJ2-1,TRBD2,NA,TGTGCCAGCAGTTTCTCTACTAGCGGGGGGCGGTATGAGCAGTTCTTC,CASSFSTSGGRYEQFF
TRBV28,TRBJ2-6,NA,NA,TGTGCCAGCAGTTTTGGGGGACGGACCTCTGGGGCCAACGTCCTGACTTTC,CASSFGGRTSGANVLTF
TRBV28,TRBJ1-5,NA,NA,TGTGCCAGCAGTTTCCCCTCTCGGGCCTTTGCCCAGGACGGCAATCAGCCCCAGCATTTT,CASSFPSRAFAQDGNQPQHF
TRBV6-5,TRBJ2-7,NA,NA,TGTGCCAGCAGGCCTTGGGGCAGGGTTTACGAGCAGTACTTC,CASRPWGRVYEQYF